This record covers a single T cell receptor beta chain. The sample comes from a study of blood T cell repertoires in COVID-19. For the study at large: Sources were T cells, B-cell-depleted T cells, or PBMCs; the material itself was cDNA or gDNA.

Methods used by the authors: The assay estimated nucleated cells by amplifying reference gene primers. Some clones are missing from TCRdb's copy, which holds only in-frame ones; the method was immunoSEQ multiplex PCR. The V and J calls and clone size come from that table; D and trimming were worked out from the DNA. Found here are a few hundred thousand clones, about nine tenths of them singletons; the top ten hold 2.2%. The CDR3 is 14 residues long. Germline V lookup: CDR1 SNHLY, CDR2 FYNNEI. V shed 7 bases, J shed 5 bases, and the junction held 5 bases outside the gene matches. The origin of this receptor is a woman in her 50s who had recovered from COVID-19. The specimen was peripheral blood. V is TRBV2 and J is TRBJ2-3; 11 bases agree with TRBD1. CDR3 nucleotide sequence: TGTGCCAGCACCGGGACAGGGGGAGGAGATACGCAGTATTTT. Amino acids: CASTGTGGGDTQYF.